This T cell receptor beta chain is drawn from a study of beta chain features in type 1 diabetes. General observations from the study: Shortening that was moderate but significant affected the TCRB CDR3s of Type 1 diabetes patients in all four CD4+ subsets. Patients' naive, central memory and Treg TCRB repertoires seemed closer to one another than those of healthy donors.

This clone was recorded a few times. Its antigen is not identified. Germline lookup yields CDR1 MGHDK and CDR2 SYGVNS. The CDR3 consists of 11 residues. V lost 11 bases and J lost 9, with 13 bases in between. As every portion of the isolated RNA was reverse transcribed, the sequencing read expressed TCRB transcripts. The data were produced by immunoSEQ multiplex PCR, yet TCRdb's version contains in-frame clones alone and is incomplete. The profile shows approximately 470,000 clones, over 25% of them singletons. The clonotype originates from a man between 18 and 29 years old in good health. The V gene is TRBV25-1, the J gene TRBJ2-2, with a possible D match to TRBD1 (6 bases). Sequenced: naive CD4+ T cells from blood. The CDR3 loop reads CAGIQGRELFF. Here the CDR3 DNA reads TGTGCCGGGATACAGGGCCGGGAGCTGTTTTTT.